The 21 T cell receptor beta chains reported below all come from one sample, sequenced in a study of T cells in tuberculosis. Time point defined: new active TB diagnosis, blood taken before or within 7 days of starting treatment. Using immunoSEQ multiplex PCR, the repertoire was profiled, and TCRdb retains in-frame clones only, with some absent. This table holds 30,000 to 35,000 clones, roughly 93% found once. The sample was PBMCs, taken at tuberculosis diagnosis. These receptors originate from an adult with tuberculosis.

Comments on this clone: The junction does not match germline at one end; this may be a read error. The rearrangement uses TRBV13 and TRBJ2-1; D is possibly TRBD2 (6 bases). Germline V gene sequence: CDR1 PRHDT, CDR2 FYEKMQ (reference sequence). The CDR3 consists of 14 residues. CDR3 sequence reads: CASSLGLGRLEQFF. The DNA of the CDR3 is TGTGCCAGCAGCCTAGGTCTTGGGAGGTTGGAGCAGTTCTTC.

The chain links TRBV18 to TRBJ2-3; 7 nucleotides line up with TRBD2. The V gene's germline CDR1 is KGHSH and CDR2 LQKENI. Germline trimming cut 10 bases from V and 2 bases from J; bases unmatched to any gene: 3. This CDR3 is 12 amino acids long. Here the CDR3 DNA reads TGTGCCACAGCGGGGACCACAGATACGCAGTATTTT. It codes for CATAGTTDTQYF. Based on the CDR3 plus reference TRBV18 and TRBJ2-3, the full variable domain is NAGVMQNPRHLVRRRGQEARLRCSPMKGHSHVYWYRQLPEEGLKFMVYLQKENIIDESGMPKERFSAEFPKEGPSILRIQQVVRGDSAAYFCATAGTTDTQYFGPGTRLTVL.

This clone was seen only once. The CDR3 loop is CAWNEGWGTEAFF. Here the CDR3 DNA reads TGTGCCTGGAACGAGGGCTGGGGCACTGAAGCTTTCTTT. This rearrangement joins TRBV30 to TRBJ1-1, with D uncertain. The CDR3 contains 13 residues. Germline V gives CDR1 GTSNPN, CDR2 SVGIG (reference sequence). V gave up 4 bases and J gave up 4 bases, with 13 bases separating them.

This chain links TRBV5-1 with TRBJ1-4; weak D call: TRBD1 (5 bases). The germline CDR1 and CDR2 sequences are SGHRS and YFSETQ. V was cut by 0 bases and J by 7 bases, with 13 bases left in between. This CDR3 is 15 amino acids long. The chain's CDR3 is CASSLESGRGEKLFF. The CDR3 nucleotides read TGCGCCAGCAGCTTGGAGTCCGGGAGGGGTGAAAAACTGTTTTTT.

The rearrangement joins TRBV7-9 to TRBJ2-7; 11 nucleotides agree with TRBD2. Germline trimming cut 0 bases from V and 7 bases from J; bases unmatched to any gene: 5. Germline V gene data show CDR1 as SEHNR and CDR2 as FQNEAQ (reference sequence). This CDR3 is 15 amino acids long. Here the CDR3 reads CASSLALAGELEQYF. CDR3 coding DNA: TGTGCCAGCAGCTTAGCACTAGCGGGAGAACTTGAGCAGTACTTC.

The genes are TRBV2 and TRBJ2-1, with 13 positions matching TRBD2. The CDR3 loop spans 16 amino acids. Looked up from germline, CDR1 is SNHLY and CDR2 is FYNNEI. The V and J ends lost 5 bases and 7 bases, in that order; junction bases with no gene match: 8. CDR3: CASSPWTSGSENEQFF. CDR3 nucleotide sequence: TGTGCCAGCAGTCCTTGGACTAGCGGGAGTGAAAATGAGCAGTTCTTC. The entire variable domain, with the rest obtained from reference TRBV2 and TRBJ2-1, is as follows: EPEVTQTPSHQVTQMGQEVILRCVPISNHLYFYWYRQILGQKVEFLVSFYNNEISEKSEIFDDQFSVERPDGSNFTLKIRSTKLEDSAMYFCASSPWTSGSENEQFFGPGTRLTVL.

The gene calls are TRBV2 and TRBJ1-3; D not certain. Per germline, CDR1 SNHLY and CDR2 FYNNEI. The length of the CDR3 is 16 residues. With 2 bases removed from V and 4 bases from J, the gap between germline ends came to 15 bases. The CDR3 loop reads CASSEYEVPTGNTIYF. In nucleotides, the CDR3 is TGTGCCAGCAGTGAATATGAGGTCCCGACCGGAAACACCATATATTTT.

The chain employs TRBV28 and TRBJ2-7; possibly TRBD1 for D (6 bases). The ends were cut back, 6 bases at V and 2 bases at J, with 14 bases in the middle. Per the germline V gene, CDR1 is MDHEN and CDR2 is SYDVKM. This CDR3 spans 14 amino acids. This CDR3 is CASSYHGDTYEQYF. The CDR3 nucleotides are TGTGCCAGCAGCTACCATGGGGACACCTACGAGCAGTACTTC. The variable domain in full, with the rest retrieved from reference TRBV28 and TRBJ2-7, is DVKVTQSSRYLVKRTGEKVFLECVQDMDHENMFWYRQDPGLGLRLIYFSYDVKMKEKGDIPEGYSVSREKKERFSLILESASTNQTSMYLCASSYHGDTYEQYFGPGTRLTVT.

The chain is built from TRBV7-8 and TRBJ1-5, with TRBD1 matching 8 bases. This CDR3 comprises 14 residues. CDR1 and CDR2 (germline): SGHVS, FQNEAQ. V lost 3 bases, J lost 7 bases, and 5 bases stayed unmatched. The CDR3 DNA reads as TGTGCCAGCAGCTTCGGACAGGGCAGGCAGCCCCAGCATTTT. This gives the protein CASSFGQGRQPQHF.

CDR3 loop: CASSKWAGRANVLTF. The CDR3 DNA reads as TGTGCCAGCTCAAAATGGGCAGGCCGGGCCAACGTCCTGACTTTC. The genes are TRBV6-5 and TRBJ2-6; D is undetermined. CDR3 length equals 15 residues. V lost 8 bases and J lost 5, with 16 bases in between. Germline CDR1 reads MNHEY; CDR2 reads SVGAGI.

This chain links TRBV6-5 with TRBJ1-4, with 7 bases aligning to TRBD1. The ends lost 0 bases at V and 6 bases at J; junction bases unmatched: 4. The CDR3 is 15 residues long. Germline V gene sequence: CDR1 MNHEY, CDR2 SVGAGI. The CDR3 spells CASSYSTGNDEKLFF. CDR3 bases: TGTGCCAGCAGTTACTCGACAGGGAATGATGAAAAACTGTTTTTT.

The V call is TRBV19, the J call TRBJ1-2; 9 bases match TRBD1. With V trimmed by 7 bases and J by 6 bases, 9 bases remained unmatched. CDR1 is LNHDA, CDR2 SQIVND, per germline (reference sequence). CDR3 size: 14 residues. CDR3 DNA sequence: TGTGCCAGTAACGAGGACAGGGGCGTTAATGGCTACACCTTC. Translating gives CASNEDRGVNGYTF.

This chain uses TRBV18 with TRBJ2-5; D remains ambiguous. The CDR3 extends over 13 amino acids. CDR1 and CDR2 from the germline V gene are KGHSH and LQKENI. The V end was cut by 4 bases, the J end by 2 bases, with 8 bases between. CDR3 sequence reads: CASSRLQQETQYF. The CDR3 coding sequence is TGTGCCAGCTCACGACTGCAACAAGAGACCCAGTACTTC.

J is TRBJ2-7 and V is TRBV27; 11 bases are a match to TRBD1. Germline V gene sequence: CDR1 MNHEY, CDR2 SMNVEV (reference sequence). CDR3 length: 14 amino acids. V trimming: 5 bases; J trimming: 4 bases; junction bases outside the gene matches: 4. CDR3 DNA sequence: TGTGCCAGCAGTCCCGGGACAGGGGGATACGAGCAGTACTTC. It codes for CASSPGTGGYEQYF.

Worth noting for this clone: One junction end does not reproduce the germline sequence, and a read error may be involved. J is TRBJ2-1 and V is TRBV5-1, with 7 positions matching TRBD2. The CDR3 length is 13 residues. In germline, CDR1 is SGHRS, CDR2 YFSETQ. The CDR3 protein is CASSLGLNNEQFF. The DNA for the CDR3 is TGCGCCAGCAGTTTGGGACTAAACAATGAGCAGTTCTTC. Combining the CDR3 with reference TRBV5-1 and TRBJ2-1 gives the whole variable domain KAGVTQTPRYLIKTRGQQVTLSCSPISGHRSVSWYQQTPGQGLQFLFEYFSETQRNKGNFPGRFSGRQFSNSRSEMNVSTLELGDSALYLCASSLGLNNEQFFGPGTRLTVL.

V is TRBV25-1 and J is TRBJ2-3; D is unresolved. V dropped 5 bases and J dropped 2 bases, with 17 bases sitting between them. This CDR3 is built from 16 residues. Germline CDR1 MGHDK, CDR2 SYGVNS. CDR3 loop: CASSTLWAWNTDTQYF. The CDR3 coding sequence is TGTGCCAGCAGTACCCTCTGGGCTTGGAACACAGATACGCAGTATTTT.

The V gene is TRBV11-2, the J gene TRBJ2-7, with 7 bases lining up with TRBD1. CDR1 SGHAT and CDR2 FQNNGV come from the germline V gene. The trim removed 5 bases at V and 7 bases at J, leaving 8 bases unmatched. The CDR3 consists of 13 residues. The CDR3, as DNA: TGTGCCAGCAGCCCGGACAGGAAAGGGGAGCAGTACTTC. Its protein is CASSPDRKGEQYF.

The rearrangement links TRBV7-3 to TRBJ2-2; D uncertain. CDR1 is SGHTA and CDR2 is FQGTGA in the germline V gene. CDR3 length: 13 residues. V was clipped by 2 bases and J by 6 bases, with 7 bases between them. CDR3 bases: TGTGCCAGCAGCTTACAGGTCGCCGGGGAGCTGTTTTTT. This codes for CASSLQVAGELFF.

This chain uses TRBV28 with TRBJ2-7, with TRBD1 matching over 7 bases. The CDR3 totals 16 residues. V trimming: 6 bases; J trimming: 1 base; junction bases outside the gene matches: 12. Germline V CDR1 and CDR2: MDHEN, SYDVKM. Written as DNA, the CDR3 is TGTGCCAGCAGCGGCTTCCGGGACAGCCTTTCCTACGAGCAGTACTTC. This encodes CASSGFRDSLSYEQYF.

CDR3 amino acids: CASSHGTSGSKTYNEQFF. The DNA of the CDR3 is TGCGCCAGCAGCCACGGGACTAGCGGATCGAAAACCTACAATGAGCAGTTCTTC. The chain links TRBV4-1 to TRBJ2-1, with TRBD2 matching 11 bases. The CDR3 is 18 residues long. Trimming took 3 bases from V and 2 from J; bases not matched to a gene: 9. In germline, CDR1 is MGHRA, CDR2 YSYEKL.

This chain connects TRBV7-2 to TRBJ2-7, with D possibly TRBD2 on 6 matching bases. Germline V gives CDR1 SGHTA, CDR2 FQGNSA. The CDR3 contains 15 residues. Trimming took 1 base from V and 2 from J, leaving 12 bases between them. CDR3 bases: TGTGCCAGCAGCTTAGTAGCGGACCTCCCCTACGAGCAGTACTTC. It specifies CASSLVADLPYEQYF.